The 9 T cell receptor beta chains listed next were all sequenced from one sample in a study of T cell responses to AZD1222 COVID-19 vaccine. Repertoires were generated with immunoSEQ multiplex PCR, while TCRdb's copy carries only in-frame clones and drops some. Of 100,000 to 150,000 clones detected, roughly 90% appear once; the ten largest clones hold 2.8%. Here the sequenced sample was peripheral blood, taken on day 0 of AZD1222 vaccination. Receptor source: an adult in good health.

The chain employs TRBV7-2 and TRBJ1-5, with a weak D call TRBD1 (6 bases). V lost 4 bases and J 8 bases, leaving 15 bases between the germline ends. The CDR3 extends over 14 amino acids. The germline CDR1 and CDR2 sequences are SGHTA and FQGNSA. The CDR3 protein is CASSYMGGLEPQHF. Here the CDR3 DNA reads TGTGCCAGCAGCTACATGGGGGGCTTGGAGCCCCAGCATTTT.

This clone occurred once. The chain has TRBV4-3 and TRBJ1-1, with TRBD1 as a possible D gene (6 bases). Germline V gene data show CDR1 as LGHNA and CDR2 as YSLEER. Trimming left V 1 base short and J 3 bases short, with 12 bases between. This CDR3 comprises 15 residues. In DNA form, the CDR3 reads TGCGCCAGCAGCCAAGCCTCAGGGGCAGACACTGAAGCTTTCTTT. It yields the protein CASSQASGADTEAFF.

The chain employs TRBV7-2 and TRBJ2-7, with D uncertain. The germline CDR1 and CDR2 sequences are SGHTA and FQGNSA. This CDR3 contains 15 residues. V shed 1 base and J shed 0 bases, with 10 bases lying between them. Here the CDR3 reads CASSLDAHRSYEQYF. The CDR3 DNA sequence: TGTGCCAGCAGCTTAGACGCACACCGCTCCTACGAGCAGTACTTC.

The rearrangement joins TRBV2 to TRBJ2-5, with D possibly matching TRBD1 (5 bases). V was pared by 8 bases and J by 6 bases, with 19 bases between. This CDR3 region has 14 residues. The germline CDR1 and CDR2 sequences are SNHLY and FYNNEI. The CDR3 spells CASREQAIEKTQYF. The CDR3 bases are TGTGCCAGCCGAGAACAGGCGATTGAGAAGACCCAGTACTTC.

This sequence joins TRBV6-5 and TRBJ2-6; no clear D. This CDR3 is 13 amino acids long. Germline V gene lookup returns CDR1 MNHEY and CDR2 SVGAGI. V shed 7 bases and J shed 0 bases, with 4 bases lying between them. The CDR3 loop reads CASTYSGANVLTF. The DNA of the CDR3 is TGTGCCAGCACCTACTCTGGGGCCAACGTCCTGACTTTC.

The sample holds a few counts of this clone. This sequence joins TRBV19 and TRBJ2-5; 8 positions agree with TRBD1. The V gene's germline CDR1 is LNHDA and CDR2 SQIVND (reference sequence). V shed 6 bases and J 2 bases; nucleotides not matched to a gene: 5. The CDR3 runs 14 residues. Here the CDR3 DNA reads TGTGCCAGTAGACCGACAGGGGTACAAGAGACCCAGTACTTC. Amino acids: CASRPTGVQETQYF.

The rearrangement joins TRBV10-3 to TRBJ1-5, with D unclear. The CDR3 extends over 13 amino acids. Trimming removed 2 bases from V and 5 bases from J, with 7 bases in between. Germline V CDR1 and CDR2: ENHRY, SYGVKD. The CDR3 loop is CAISEVSDQPQHF. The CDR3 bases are TGTGCCATCAGTGAGGTTTCCGATCAGCCCCAGCATTTT.

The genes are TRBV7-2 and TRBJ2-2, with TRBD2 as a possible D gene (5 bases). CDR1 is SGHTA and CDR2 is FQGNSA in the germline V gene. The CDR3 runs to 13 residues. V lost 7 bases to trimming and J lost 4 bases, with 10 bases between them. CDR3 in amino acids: CASNYGVTGELFF. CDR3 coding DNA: TGTGCCAGCAATTACGGGGTCACCGGGGAGCTGTTTTTT. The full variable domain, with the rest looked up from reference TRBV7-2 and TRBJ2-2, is GAGVSQSPSNKVTEKGKDVELRCDPISGHTALYWYRQSLGQGLEFLIYFQGNSAPDKSGLPSDRFSAERTGGSVSTLTIQRTQQEDSAVYLCASNYGVTGELFFGEGSRLTVL.

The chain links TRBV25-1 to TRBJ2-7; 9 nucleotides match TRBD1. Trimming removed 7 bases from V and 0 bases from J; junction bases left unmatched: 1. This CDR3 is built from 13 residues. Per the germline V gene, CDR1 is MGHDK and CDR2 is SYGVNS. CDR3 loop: CASTGQGSYEQYF. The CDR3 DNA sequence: TGTGCCAGCACGGGACAGGGCTCCTACGAGCAGTACTTC.